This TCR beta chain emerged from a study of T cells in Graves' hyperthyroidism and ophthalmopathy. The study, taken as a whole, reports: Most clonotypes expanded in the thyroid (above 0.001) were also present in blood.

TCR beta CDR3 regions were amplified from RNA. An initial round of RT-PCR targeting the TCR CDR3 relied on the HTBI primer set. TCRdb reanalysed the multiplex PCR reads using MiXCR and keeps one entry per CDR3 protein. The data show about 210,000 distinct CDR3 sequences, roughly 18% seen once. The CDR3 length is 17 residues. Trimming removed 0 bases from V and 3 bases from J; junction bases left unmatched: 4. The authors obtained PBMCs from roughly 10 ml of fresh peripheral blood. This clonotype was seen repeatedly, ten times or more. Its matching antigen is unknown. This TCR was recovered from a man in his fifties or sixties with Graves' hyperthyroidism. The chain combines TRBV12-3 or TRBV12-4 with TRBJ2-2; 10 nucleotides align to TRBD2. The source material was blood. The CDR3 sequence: CASSLAQLAGYTGELFF. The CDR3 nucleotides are TGTGCCAGCAGTTTAGCGCAACTAGCGGGATACACCGGGGAGCTGTTTTTT.